Included here is one T cell receptor (beta chain) sequence, with context. This sample is part of a study of blood T cell repertoires in COVID-19. Enrolment of Seattle patients took place during active infection, and they were followed longitudinally. The CDR3 length is 15 residues. The ends were cut back, 7 bases at V and 4 bases at J, with 17 bases in the middle. Germline-derived CDR1 and CDR2 are ENHRY and SYGVKD. Using immunoSEQ multiplex PCR, the repertoire was profiled, and TCRdb retains in-frame clones only, with some absent. The table lists fewer than 80,000 clones, under 85% of them singletons.

The gene calls are TRBV10-3 and TRBJ2-1, with D perhaps TRBD2 (5 bases). Material: peripheral blood. This TCR was sampled from a middle-aged man with COVID-19, enrolled during active disease. The CDR3 coding sequence is TGTGCCATCATGGATACTAGAGGGCCTTACAATGAGCAGTTCTTC. Amino acids: CAIMDTRGPYNEQFF.